The sequence of this TCR beta chain was determined in a study of cytomegalovirus exposure and HLA in healthy donors. Findings of the study overall: It was confirmed in vitro that three of the CMV-associated chains were specific for CMV antigens. Later genetic work tied a missense DCLRE1C variant to beta-chain V and J trimming.

This clone has only one observation. Its target is not known. The CDR3 is 12 amino acids. Use of 60 Vbeta and 13 Jbeta primers characterized the PCR. Data came from immunoSEQ multiplex PCR; TCRdb stores just in-frame clones and leaves some out. The sample carries approximately 160,000 clones, 68% recorded once. This receptor was obtained from a man over 45 in good health and CMV-seronegative. The sequencing input was PBMCs. The chain is built from TRBV7-5 and TRBJ1-6. TRBV7-5 is marked as a pseudogene. CDR3 in amino acids: CVRTTFFSPLHF. The DNA for the CDR3 is TGTGTCAGAACCACTTTTTTTTCACCCCTCCACTTT.